This entry lists 27 T cell receptor beta chains sequenced from one sample in a study of cytomegalovirus exposure and HLA in healthy donors. PCR employed 60 Vbeta and 13 Jbeta primers. Repertoires were generated with immunoSEQ multiplex PCR, while TCRdb's copy carries only in-frame clones and drops some. The sample yields some 90,000 clones, 81% seen once. Sequencing was done on a sample of PBMCs. Receptors originate from a middle-aged man in good health and CMV-seronegative.

This clone has only one observation. The gene calls are TRBV29-1 and TRBJ2-3; the D gene is possibly TRBD2 (5 bases). V gave up 6 bases and J gave up 0 bases, with 10 bases separating them. Germline V gives CDR1 SQVTM, CDR2 ANQGSEA. CDR3 size: 13 residues. The CDR3 reads CSVHGVSTDTQYF. As DNA, the CDR3 is TGCAGCGTACACGGGGTTAGCACAGATACGCAGTATTTT.

The chain carries TRBV5-4 and TRBJ1-2; D may be TRBD1 (6 bases). The germline V gene has CDR1 SGHNT and CDR2 YYREEE (reference sequence). V was pared by 7 bases and J by 5 bases, with 18 bases between. The CDR3 spans 14 residues. The CDR3 DNA reads TGTGCCAGCTCCACGGGGGGCGCTGAATATGGCTACACCTTC. This translates into CASSTGGAEYGYTF.

The V gene is TRBV9, the J gene TRBJ2-3; D remains unclear. Germline V gives CDR1 SGDLS, CDR2 YYNGEE. This CDR3 has 16 residues. Trimming removed 0 bases at V and 1 base at J, with 12 bases between. The CDR3 coding sequence is TGTGCCAGCAGCGTAGGCGTATCCCTGGGCACAGATACGCAGTATTTT. Amino acids: CASSVGVSLGTDTQYF. The full variable domain, rest sourced from reference TRBV9 and TRBJ2-3, is DSGVTQTPKHLITATGQRVTLRCSPRSGDLSVYWYQQSLDQGLQFLIQYYNGEERAKGNILERFSAQQFPDLHSELNLSSLELGDSALYFCASSVGVSLGTDTQYFGPGTRLTVL.

This sequence joins TRBV28 and TRBJ1-6, with TRBD1 as a possible D gene (6 bases). Trimming shortened V by 5 bases and J by 0 bases, and 14 bases separated the two germline ends. This CDR3 has 17 amino acids. Per the germline V gene, CDR1 is MDHEN and CDR2 is SYDVKM. The CDR3 DNA sequence: TGTGCCAGCAGTCTACGGACAGATAGCTCCTATAATTCACCCCTCCACTTT. Its protein is CASSLRTDSSYNSPLHF.

V gene TRBV5-1 combines with J gene TRBJ2-5; 14 bases are a match to TRBD2. J gave up 3 bases and V 4 bases, and 2 bases lay outside the gene matches. Germline V CDR1 and CDR2: SGHRS, YFSETQ. The CDR3 is 15 residues long. DNA of the CDR3: TGCGCCAGCAGCCTGGGACTAGCGGGGGAAGAGACCCAGTACTTC. Its protein product is CASSLGLAGEETQYF.

This chain connects TRBV5-1 to TRBJ2-5, with D perhaps TRBD1 (6 bases). V dropped 0 bases and J dropped 4 bases, with 13 bases sitting between them. Germline lookup yields CDR1 SGHRS and CDR2 YFSETQ. The CDR3 covers 15 residues. The CDR3 region is CASSLDRDIGETQYF. The CDR3 region has the DNA TGCGCCAGCAGCTTGGACCGGGACATAGGAGAGACCCAGTACTTC. The entire variable domain, with the rest obtained from reference TRBV5-1 and TRBJ2-5, is as follows: KAGVTQTPRYLIKTRGQQVTLSCSPISGHRSVSWYQQTPGQGLQFLFEYFSETQRNKGNFPGRFSGRQFSNSRSEMNVSTLELGDSALYLCASSLDRDIGETQYFGPGTRLLVL.

The chain links TRBV27 to TRBJ2-7; D call uncertain. This CDR3 comprises 11 residues. The V gene lost 4 bases and the J gene lost 6 bases, with 7 bases spanning the gap. The germline gives CDR1 MNHEY, CDR2 SMNVEV (reference sequence). In DNA form, the CDR3 reads TGTGCCAGCAGTTCCCCCGGCGAGCAGTACTTC. Translating it yields CASSSPGEQYF.

The CDR3 loop reads CASTTRFGMEAFF. CDR3 DNA sequence: TGTGCCAGTACAACCCGATTTGGCATGGAAGCTTTCTTT. V usage is TRBV19 and J usage is TRBJ1-1; D uncertain. This CDR3 region has 13 residues. CDR1 is LNHDA and CDR2 is SQIVND in the germline V gene (reference sequence). Between the trimmed V and J ends, which lost 7 bases and 8 bases, there was a span of 17 bases. Looking up the rest from reference TRBV19 and TRBJ1-1 gives the full variable domain: DGGITQSPKYLFRKEGQNVTLSCEQNLNHDAMYWYRQDPGQGLRLIYYSQIVNDFQKGDIAEGYSVSREKKESFPLTVTSAQKNPTAFYLCASTTRFGMEAFFGQGTRLTVV.

This clone has only one observation. The junction departs from the called germline gene at one end, perhaps through a read error. The chain recombines TRBV2 with TRBJ2-2, with 10 bases matching TRBD2. Germline CDR1 SNHLY, CDR2 FYNNEI. The CDR3 is made up of 16 amino acids. In nucleotides, the CDR3 is TGTGCCAGCAGGGAAGGACTAGCGGTGAACACCGGGGAGCTGTTTTTT. It encodes CASREGLAVNTGELFF.

The rearrangement joins TRBV27 to TRBJ1-1, with 7 bases matching TRBD1. The germline CDR1 and CDR2 sequences are MNHEY and SMNVEV (reference sequence). The CDR3 contains 14 residues. V dropped 4 bases and J dropped 4; count of bases not matched to a gene: 6. The CDR3 region is CASSSGQVVTEAFF. CDR3 nucleotide sequence: TGTGCCAGCAGTTCCGGACAGGTAGTCACTGAAGCTTTCTTT.

The chain employs TRBV4-2 and TRBJ1-1, with TRBD1 as a possible D gene (5 bases). Trimming cost V 0 bases and J 3 bases, with 5 bases left between them. Germline V gives CDR1 LGHNA, CDR2 YNFKEQ. The CDR3 has 13 residues. In DNA, the CDR3 is TGTGCCAGCAGCCAAGACAGGGACACTGAAGCTTTCTTT. Protein: CASSQDRDTEAFF.

Only a few counts were recorded for this clone. V and J are TRBV19 and TRBJ1-5, with 7 bases aligning to TRBD1. The CDR3 spans 13 residues. V was clipped by 4 bases and J by 6 bases; unmatched bases: 3. The germline V gene has CDR1 LNHDA and CDR2 SQIVND (reference sequence). CDR3 nucleotides: TGTGCCAGTAGTACTCAGGGGGGTCAGCCCCAGCATTTT. Translation gives CASSTQGGQPQHF.

The J gene is TRBJ1-2, the V gene TRBV4-3, with no clear D. This CDR3 is built from 13 residues. V dropped 0 bases and J dropped 5 bases, with 7 bases sitting between them. Per the germline V gene, CDR1 is LGHNA and CDR2 is YSLEER. The CDR3 spells CASSQDPGYGYTF. The CDR3 nucleotides are TGCGCCAGCAGCCAAGATCCGGGATATGGCTACACCTTC.

The rearrangement uses TRBV18 and TRBJ2-3; 9 positions match TRBD2. After removal of 4 bases from V and 6 bases from J, the junction contained 5 bases not matched to a gene. The CDR3 is 14 residues long. CDR1 and CDR2 (germline): KGHSH, LQKENI. CDR3 residues: CASSRAGGPDTQYF. The CDR3 coding sequence is TGTGCCAGCTCACGCGCGGGGGGGCCTGATACGCAGTATTTT.

The chain uses TRBV4-1 and TRBJ2-1; the match to TRBD1 covers 11 bases. Germline CDR1 and CDR2: MGHRA and YSYEKL. V dropped 6 bases and J dropped 8; count of bases not matched to a gene: 9. The CDR3 contains 15 residues. The CDR3 loop is CASSPPGTGGDEQFF. In DNA, the CDR3 is TGCGCCAGCAGTCCCCCCGGGACAGGGGGTGATGAGCAGTTCTTC.

This clone was seen a few times. The CDR3 loop reads CASSLGTGSDGYTF. The CDR3 bases are TGTGCCAGCAGCCTAGGGACAGGATCGGATGGCTACACCTTC. The V call is TRBV5-5, the J call TRBJ1-2, with 8 bases lining up with TRBD1. Germline values: CDR1 SGHKS, CDR2 YYEKEE (reference sequence). Trimming cost V 4 bases and J 6 bases; bases outside gene matches: 8. The CDR3 contains 14 residues. The variable domain in full, with the rest retrieved from reference TRBV5-5 and TRBJ1-2, is DAGVTQSPTHLIKTRGQQVTLRCSPISGHKSVSWYQQVLGQGPQFIFQYYEKEERGRGNFPDRFSARQFPNYSSELNVNALLLGDSALYLCASSLGTGSDGYTFGSGTRLTVV.

CDR3 residues: CASSLGARGQGELFF. The DNA for the CDR3 is TGTGCCAGCAGCTTAGGCGCCAGAGGGCAAGGGGAGCTGTTTTTT. This sequence joins TRBV7-6 and TRBJ2-2; D is perhaps TRBD2 (5 bases). V lost 1 base and J 8 bases, leaving 14 bases between the germline ends. The germline V gene encodes CDR1 SGHVS and CDR2 FNYEAQ. The CDR3 is 15 amino acids.

V and J are TRBV5-1 and TRBJ2-7; 10 nucleotides line up with TRBD1. The CDR3 runs 15 residues. V shed 4 bases, J shed 1 base, and the junction held 5 bases outside the gene matches. The germline gives CDR1 SGHRS, CDR2 YFSETQ. The CDR3 sequence: CASSIPGQGSYEQYF. The CDR3 DNA sequence: TGCGCCAGCAGCATTCCGGGACAGGGGTCCTACGAGCAGTACTTC. The full variable domain, in which reference TRBV5-1 and TRBJ2-7 provide the parts outside the CDR3, is KAGVTQTPRYLIKTRGQQVTLSCSPISGHRSVSWYQQTPGQGLQFLFEYFSETQRNKGNFPGRFSGRQFSNSRSEMNVSTLELGDSALYLCASSIPGQGSYEQYFGPGTRLTVT.

The chain recombines TRBV30 with TRBJ2-7, with 7 bases identical to TRBD2. The CDR3 loop spans 13 amino acids. The germline gives CDR1 GTSNPN, CDR2 SVGIG (reference sequence). V shed 5 bases and J 7 bases; nucleotides not matched to a gene: 11. CDR3 DNA sequence: TGTGCCTGGGACGGGACTAACCCACCAGAGCAGTACTTC. Translation: CAWDGTNPPEQYF.

The rearrangement uses TRBV7-9 and TRBJ1-2, with D unclear. The CDR3 is 13 amino acids. The V end was cut by 5 bases, the J end by 3 bases, with 10 bases between. Per the germline V gene, CDR1 is SEHNR and CDR2 is FQNEAQ (reference sequence). CDR3 sequence (DNA): TGTGCCAGCAGCCAAGACAACTACTATGGCTACACCTTC. Protein product: CASSQDNYYGYTF.

For this clone: Different DNA sequences within this sample yield the same CDR3. V is TRBV19 and J is TRBJ1-2; D unresolved. The CDR3 covers 12 residues. Trimming cost V 7 bases and J 6 bases, with 12 bases left between them. Germline CDR1 is LNHDA and CDR2 is SQIVND (reference sequence). This CDR3 is CASTQDYDGYTF. The CDR3 bases are TGTGCCAGTACTCAAGACTACGATGGCTACACCTTC.

The CDR3 loop is CASSSITGAGTGRINQPQHF. CDR3 sequence (DNA): TGTGCCAGCAGTTCCATAACAGGAGCCGGGACAGGGAGGATCAATCAGCCCCAGCATTTT. The rearrangement links TRBV28 to TRBJ1-5, with TRBD1 matching 9 bases. Germline CDR1 is MDHEN and CDR2 is SYDVKM. CDR3 length: 20 residues. V shed 4 bases and J 3 bases; nucleotides not matched to a gene: 19.

This clone occurred a few times. This sequence joins TRBV7-2 and TRBJ1-2; TRBD1 aligns across 8 bases. Germline assignment: CDR1 SGHTA and CDR2 FQGNSA. This CDR3 has 15 amino acids. With V trimmed by 0 bases and J by 8 bases, 8 bases remained unmatched. CDR3 loop: CASSLAPQGAVGYTF. The CDR3 DNA reads TGTGCCAGCAGCTTAGCGCCCCAGGGGGCAGTAGGCTACACCTTC.

The chain recombines TRBV5-1 with TRBJ1-4; TRBD1 is a possible D gene (6 bases). The CDR3 totals 14 residues. Between the trimmed V and J ends, which lost 2 bases and 5 bases, there was a span of 10 bases. Germline V gene sequence: CDR1 SGHRS, CDR2 YFSETQ. CDR3: CASSFGTPNEKLFF. DNA for the CDR3: TGCGCCAGCAGCTTCGGGACACCGAATGAAAAACTGTTTTTT.

This chain joins TRBV29-1 and TRBJ1-5, with 8 nucleotides matching TRBD1. V dropped 8 bases and J dropped 2; count of bases not matched to a gene: 5. Germline V gives CDR1 SQVTM, CDR2 ANQGSEA. The CDR3 is 13 amino acids. The CDR3 sequence: CSIGQGGNQPQHF. The DNA for the CDR3 is TGCAGCATCGGACAGGGCGGCAATCAGCCCCAGCATTTT.

The V and J genes are TRBV5-8 and TRBJ2-7; 8 bases are shared with TRBD1. The CDR3 is 15 amino acids. CDR1 is SGHTS, CDR2 YDEGEE, per germline. J gave up 3 bases and V 5 bases, and 10 bases lay outside the gene matches. The CDR3 DNA follows: TGTGCCAGCAGGGGGGACAGGCGGCGGAGCTACGAGCAGTACTTC. Translated, it gives CASRGDRRRSYEQYF.

The J gene is TRBJ1-2, the V gene TRBV29-1; no firm D call. Trimming took off 2 bases at V and 2 bases at J, with 18 bases between the two ends. The CDR3 contains 16 residues. The germline V gene has CDR1 SQVTM and CDR2 ANQGSEA. Here the CDR3 reads CSVETQQADYNYGYTF. The CDR3 DNA reads TGCAGCGTTGAAACTCAGCAGGCAGACTACAACTATGGCTACACCTTC.